Below, 19 T cell receptor beta chains from the same sample are listed, as sequenced in a study of blood T cell repertoires in COVID-19. Method: immunoSEQ multiplex PCR; TCRdb's copy keeps in-frame clones and lacks some. Of roughly 77,000 clones in the sample, approximately 90% were seen once. The sample consisted of peripheral blood. The receptors shown here come from a woman older than 75 with active COVID-19.

The chain couples TRBV7-2 to TRBJ2-1; 11 bases map to TRBD2. This CDR3 spans 17 amino acids. Trimming removed 1 base from V and 4 bases from J; junction bases left unmatched: 6. Germline V gives CDR1 SGHTA, CDR2 FQGNSA. The CDR3 is CASSLVGTSGTYNEQFF. The DNA of the CDR3 is TGTGCCAGCAGCTTAGTAGGGACTAGCGGAACATACAATGAGCAGTTCTTC. The full variable domain, its missing parts supplied by reference TRBV7-2 and TRBJ2-1, is GAGVSQSPSNKVTEKGKDVELRCDPISGHTALYWYRQSLGQGLEFLIYFQGNSAPDKSGLPSDRFSAERTGGSVSTLTIQRTQQEDSAVYLCASSLVGTSGTYNEQFFGPGTRLTVL.

The rearrangement links TRBV6-2 or TRBV6-3 to TRBJ1-5, with a weak D call TRBD1 (6 bases). Trimming removed 0 bases from V and 1 base from J, with 10 bases in between. Germline CDR1 and CDR2: MNHEY and SVGEGT. The length of the CDR3 is 16 residues. DNA of the CDR3: TGTGCCAGCAGTTACTCCCAGGGGCGAAGCAATCAGCCCCAGCATTTT. Its translation: CASSYSQGRSNQPQHF.

The chain has TRBV5-1 and TRBJ2-3; 9 bases map to TRBD2. The CDR3 is 15 residues long. Trimming cost V 2 bases and J 3 bases; bases outside gene matches: 4. Germline lookup yields CDR1 SGHRS and CDR2 YFSETQ. CDR3 sequence (DNA): TGCGCCAGCAGCTTCCTCCTAGCGGGGACAGATACGCAGTATTTT. Translating gives CASSFLLAGTDTQYF.

The CDR3 DNA follows: TGCGCCAGCAGCACGGGACTAGCGGGAGGCCAAGAGACCCAGTACTTC. Its protein product is CASSTGLAGGQETQYF. The chain joins TRBV5-1 to TRBJ2-5; 15 bases line up with TRBD2. The CDR3 covers 16 residues. Germline CDR1 is SGHRS and CDR2 is YFSETQ. The V segment lost 4 bases and the J segment 1 base; nucleotides outside the gene matches: 2. The complete variable domain, with remaining parts taken from reference TRBV5-1 and TRBJ2-5, reads KAGVTQTPRYLIKTRGQQVTLSCSPISGHRSVSWYQQTPGQGLQFLFEYFSETQRNKGNFPGRFSGRQFSNSRSEMNVSTLELGDSALYLCASSTGLAGGQETQYFGPGTRLLVL.

Here the CDR3 reads CASRSTALSGNTIYF. The CDR3 bases are TGTGCCAGCAGATCGACAGCCCTCTCTGGAAACACCATATATTTT. The V call is TRBV28, the J call TRBJ1-3; D is perhaps TRBD1 (5 bases). V lost 6 bases, J lost 0 bases, and 12 bases lay in between. The CDR3 is 15 amino acids. CDR1 is MDHEN and CDR2 is SYDVKM in the germline V gene.

The rearrangement joins TRBV7-3 to TRBJ2-2; D unresolved. CDR1 SGHTA and CDR2 FQGTGA come from the germline V gene. The CDR3 runs 14 residues. Deletions cut 4 bases from V and 1 base from J, with 7 bases between. The CDR3: CASSSSQNTGELFF. CDR3 in DNA: TGTGCCAGCAGCTCCTCACAGAACACCGGGGAGCTGTTTTTT.

The DNA for the CDR3 is TGTGCCAGCAGCTTAGTCGCCACAGAGGAAGCTTTCTTT. This gives the protein CASSLVATEEAFF. The rearrangement joins TRBV7-2 to TRBJ1-1; no firm D call. The CDR3 is 13 residues long. V gave up 1 base and J gave up 8 bases, with 11 bases separating them. The germline gives CDR1 SGHTA, CDR2 FQGNSA.

The V and J genes are TRBV27 and TRBJ2-5; 8 positions match TRBD2. The CDR3 sequence is 15 residues long. The junction had 6 bases not matched to a gene; V was cut back by 6 bases and J by 0 bases. CDR1 and CDR2 from the germline V gene are MNHEY and SMNVEV (reference sequence). The CDR3 spells CASRNSGTDQETQYF. DNA of the CDR3: TGTGCCAGCAGAAATAGCGGGACCGACCAAGAGACCCAGTACTTC.

The rearrangement uses TRBV19 and TRBJ1-1, with D possibly being TRBD1 (6 bases). Looked up from germline, CDR1 is LNHDA and CDR2 is SQIVND (reference sequence). The CDR3 sequence is 17 residues long. V lost 5 bases to trimming and J lost 0 bases, with 19 bases between them. The CDR3 DNA is TGTGCCAGTAGTCGACAAGACAGGCCGCGATTGAACACTGAAGCTTTCTTT. Amino acids: CASSRQDRPRLNTEAFF. The whole variable domain, filled in from reference TRBV19 and TRBJ1-1, reads DGGITQSPKYLFRKEGQNVTLSCEQNLNHDAMYWYRQDPGQGLRLIYYSQIVNDFQKGDIAEGYSVSREKKESFPLTVTSAQKNPTAFYLCASSRQDRPRLNTEAFFGQGTRLTVV.

This clone has a single count. This chain uses TRBV7-9 with TRBJ2-7, with 7 bases matching TRBD1. CDR1 and CDR2 (germline): SEHNR, FQNEAQ (reference sequence). The trim removed 1 base at V and 1 base at J, leaving 10 bases unmatched. This CDR3 is built from 17 residues. The CDR3: CASSLGGGQARSYEQYF. CDR3 nucleotide sequence: TGTGCCAGCAGCTTAGGTGGCGGACAGGCTCGGTCCTACGAGCAGTACTTC.

This clone has just one count. The chain joins TRBV6-1 to TRBJ1-2; perhaps TRBD1 as D (6 bases). The CDR3 is 17 amino acids. Germline CDR1 MNHNS, CDR2 SASEGT. Trimming stripped 2 bases from V and 0 bases from J, with 16 bases between. The DNA of the CDR3 is TGTGCCAGCAGTGAACTGGGTCGGCCAGGGGCTAACTATGGCTACACCTTC. Its translation: CASSELGRPGANYGYTF.

This chain links TRBV5-4 with TRBJ2-7; possible D gene TRBD2, 5 bases. This CDR3 spans 11 amino acids. The germline V and J ends were trimmed by 3 bases and 4 bases, with 5 bases remaining between them. Germline CDR1 and CDR2: SGHNT and YYREEE (reference sequence). This CDR3 is CASSSGYEQYF. The CDR3, as DNA: TGTGCCAGCAGCTCGGGATACGAGCAGTACTTC.

V and J are TRBV27 and TRBJ2-3, with TRBD2 matching over 7 bases. V shed 2 bases, J shed 1 base, and the junction held 6 bases outside the gene matches. Germline V gene lookup returns CDR1 MNHEY and CDR2 SMNVEV (reference sequence). The CDR3 length is 16 residues. The CDR3, as DNA: TGTGCCAGCAGTTTAGTGCTAGCGGAAGGCACAGATACGCAGTATTTT. Translating it yields CASSLVLAEGTDTQYF.

This chain links TRBV5-1 with TRBJ1-2, with unresolved D. Germline CDR1 SGHRS, CDR2 YFSETQ. The CDR3 runs to 13 residues. V lost 5 bases to trimming and J lost 8 bases, with 16 bases between them. The CDR3 DNA sequence: TGCGCCAGCAGTTTTGAGAGCCGGGGAGGCTACACCTTC. Translating it yields CASSFESRGGYTF. Complete variable domain (other parts from reference TRBV5-1 and TRBJ1-2): KAGVTQTPRYLIKTRGQQVTLSCSPISGHRSVSWYQQTPGQGLQFLFEYFSETQRNKGNFPGRFSGRQFSNSRSEMNVSTLELGDSALYLCASSFESRGGYTFGSGTRLTVV.

The chain joins TRBV18 to TRBJ2-5; 7 positions match TRBD1. The germline V gene encodes CDR1 KGHSH and CDR2 LQKENI. The junction had 11 bases not matched to a gene; V was cut back by 1 base and J by 3 bases. CDR3 length equals 17 residues. The CDR3 here is CASSPLGPRGLEETQYF. CDR3 nucleotide sequence: TGTGCCAGCTCACCACTGGGACCGAGGGGGCTCGAAGAGACCCAGTACTTC.

The V call is TRBV5-8, the J call TRBJ2-2, with 8 bases that match TRBD2. Germline V gene sequence: CDR1 SGHTS, CDR2 YDEGEE. The CDR3 is 17 amino acids. V lost 5 bases, J lost 4 bases, and 13 bases stayed unmatched. The CDR3 coding sequence is TGTGCCAGCAGTCGCCTGGTTTCCGGGAGGGGCACCGGGGAGCTGTTTTTT. Residues: CASSRLVSGRGTGELFF.

The rearrangement joins TRBV15 to TRBJ1-2; D is ambiguous. V gave up 1 base and J gave up 6 bases, with 15 bases separating them. This CDR3 contains 15 residues. Germline V gene lookup returns CDR1 LNHNV and CDR2 YYDKDF (reference sequence). In DNA, the CDR3 is TGTGCCACCAGCAGAGGCACCCCCGGCAGGAATGGCTACACCTTC. Protein: CATSRGTPGRNGYTF.

V usage is TRBV7-2 and J usage is TRBJ1-3, with 7 bases fitting TRBD1. The germline CDR1 and CDR2 sequences are SGHTA and FQGNSA. V lost 5 bases, J lost 4 bases, and 5 bases stayed unmatched. The length of the CDR3 is 14 residues. The CDR3 DNA is TGTGCCAGCAGCCCAGGGGGAACCGGAAACACCATATATTTT. It codes for CASSPGGTGNTIYF.

This chain joins TRBV3-1 (or the pseudogene TRBV3-2) and TRBJ2-7; 11 nucleotides line up with TRBD2. Germline CDR1 LGHDT, CDR2 YNNKEL (reference sequence). J lost 3 bases, V lost 4 bases, and 8 bases had no gene match. This CDR3 is built from 16 residues. CDR3 sequence: CASSRHTTSGGYEQYF. CDR3 bases: TGTGCCAGCAGCCGGCATACTACTAGCGGGGGCTACGAGCAGTACTTC.